The present T cell receptor (beta chain) was sequenced within a study of monozygotic twins with inflammatory bowel disease. CDR3 length equals 13 residues. Germline V lookup: CDR1 DFQATT, CDR2 SNEGSKA (reference sequence). TCRdb re-called the 5' RACE reads; one entry per CDR3 protein, DNA not given. The sample includes 300,000 to 350,000 distinct CDR3 sequences. Sequencing was done on a sample of blood. This receptor was obtained from a human donor with ulcerative colitis or Crohn's disease, or a healthy co-twin of an affected twin (not recorded which). V and J are TRBV20-1 and TRBJ1-1; the TCRdb call, TRBD1, lacks DNA for checking. CDR3 amino acids: CSADDRVAAEAFF.